Sequencing of this T cell receptor (beta chain) was carried out in a study of blood T cell repertoires in COVID-19. Study-wide background: PBMCs, B-cell-depleted T cells, or T cells were the source of the cDNA or gDNA that made up the material.

Measured with immunoSEQ multiplex PCR; TCRdb has only the in-frame clones, and not every one. The table lists about 160,000 clones, about nine tenths of them singletons, with 4.5% to 5% in the top ten. Trimming took 5 bases from V and 3 from J, leaving 6 bases between them. The germline CDR1 and CDR2 sequences are SGHVS and FQNEAQ. The CDR3 covers 12 residues. The TCR sequence derives from a man aged 25-40 years with COVID-19, enrolled during active disease. This chain connects TRBV7-8 to TRBJ2-3; D ambiguous. Sequenced input: peripheral blood. The CDR3 sequence is CASSPMTDTQYF. The CDR3 nucleotides read TGTGCCAGCAGCCCAATGACAGATACGCAGTATTTT.